Only a few counts were recorded for the clone carrying this T cell receptor beta chain. TCRB transcripts that were expressed got sequenced, as all of the isolated RNA had been reverse transcribed. Only in-frame clones appear in the TCRdb table, and some are missing; sequencing was by immunoSEQ multiplex PCR. The sample lists 20,000 to 30,000 clones, almost 70% occurring once. The V gene's germline CDR1 is MDHEN and CDR2 SYDVKM. CDR3 length: 14 amino acids. V lost 10 bases and J 0 bases, leaving 13 bases between the germline ends. These data come from a study of beta chain features in type 1 diabetes. In the study overall: Researchers looked at 95 million to 140 million sorted cells across all samples.

The sequenced sample consisted of Tregs from blood. This clonotype was obtained from a middle-aged woman in good health. The chain joins TRBV28 to TRBJ2-1; D is ambiguous. CDR3 sequence: CATLLQPSYNEQFF. Here the CDR3 DNA reads TGTGCCACCTTGTTACAGCCCTCCTACAATGAGCAGTTCTTC.